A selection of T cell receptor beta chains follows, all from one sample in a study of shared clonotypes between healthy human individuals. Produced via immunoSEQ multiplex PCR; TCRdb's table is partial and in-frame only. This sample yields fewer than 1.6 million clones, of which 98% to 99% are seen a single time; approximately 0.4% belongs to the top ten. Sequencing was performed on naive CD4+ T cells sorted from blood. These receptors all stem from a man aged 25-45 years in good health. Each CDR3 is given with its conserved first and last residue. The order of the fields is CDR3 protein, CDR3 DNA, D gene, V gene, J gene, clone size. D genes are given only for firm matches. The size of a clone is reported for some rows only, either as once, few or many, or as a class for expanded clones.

CASSSSLTGTTLGAFF	TGTGCCAGCAGCTCTAGCCTGACAGGGACGACACTTGGAGCTTTCTTT	TRBD1	TRBV9	TRBJ1-1	.
CASSPLPEAGELFF	TGTGCCAGCAGTCCGCTTCCAGAGGCCGGGGAGCTGTTTTTT	.	TRBV27	TRBJ2-2	.
CASSAAGSSPTDTQYF	TGTGCCAGTAGCGCGGCTGGTTCTAGTCCGACAGATACGCAGTATTTT	.	TRBV19	TRBJ2-3	.
CASSVDPDRETQYF	TGTGCCAGCAGCGTAGATCCAGATCGAGAGACCCAGTACTTC	.	TRBV9	TRBJ2-5	once
CASSPNYGYTF	TGTGCCAGCAGTCCCAACTATGGCTACACCTTC	.	TRBV28	TRBJ1-2	.
CASSPSSYEQYF	TGTGCCAGCTCACCCAGCTCCTACGAGCAGTACTTC	.	TRBV18	TRBJ2-7	few
CASSHDPPRGNEQFF	TGTGCCAGCAGCCACGATCCCCCCAGGGGCAATGAGCAGTTCTTC	.	TRBV5-6	TRBJ2-1	once
CSARQNTEAFF	TGCAGTGCTAGACAGAACACTGAAGCTTTCTTT	.	TRBV20-1	TRBJ1-1	.
CASSGILLEQYF	TGTGCCAGCAGTGGAATCCTCTTAGAGCAGTACTTC	.	TRBV6-1	TRBJ2-7	.
CASSYSAGSGIYEQYF	TGTGCCAGCAGTTACTCTGCCGGAAGCGGGATCTACGAGCAGTACTTC	TRBD2	TRBV6-6	TRBJ2-7	.
CASSIAGVYTDTQYF	TGTGCCAGCTCTATAGCGGGAGTATACACAGATACGCAGTATTTT	TRBD2	TRBV28	TRBJ2-3	.
CASSLSPSSYNEQFF	TGCGCCAGCAGCTTGTCGCCTAGCTCCTACAATGAGCAGTTCTTC	.	TRBV5-1	TRBJ2-1	.
CASSIRAPAGGRTEAFF	TGTGCCAGTAGTATTCGCGCCCCGGCTGGGGGCCGGACTGAAGCTTTCTTT	.	TRBV19	TRBJ1-1	.
CASSQGAYSNQPQHF	TGTGCCAGCAGCCAGGGGGCCTATAGCAATCAGCCCCAGCATTTT	.	TRBV4-2	TRBJ1-5	.
CASSIEGPPAFYGYTF	TGCGCCAGCAGCATTGAGGGTCCTCCAGCATTCTATGGCTACACCTTC	.	TRBV5-1	TRBJ1-2	.
CASSPRGRNEKLFF	TGTGCCAGCTCACCGCGGGGGCGAAATGAAAAACTGTTTTTT	.	TRBV18	TRBJ1-4	.
CASSLMGSGPSYEQYF	TGTGCCAGCAGCTTGATGGGGAGCGGGCCCTCCTACGAGCAGTACTTC	.	TRBV5-4	TRBJ2-7	.
CASSETSSYNEQFF	TGTGCCAGCAGTGAAACAAGCTCCTACAATGAGCAGTTCTTC	.	TRBV6-1	TRBJ2-1	.
CASSSRTVRTYNEQFF	TGTGCCAGCAGCTCCCGGACCGTCCGAACCTACAATGAGCAGTTCTTC	.	TRBV7-2	TRBJ2-1	once
CASRVTDTQYF	TGTGCCAGCAGGGTCACAGATACGCAGTATTTT	.	TRBV28	TRBJ2-3	once
CAISVGGLGYTF	TGTGCCATCAGTGTGGGAGGTTTGGGCTACACCTTC	.	TRBV10-3	TRBJ1-2	.
CASSYGPVSYEQYF	TGTGCCAGCAGCTACGGACCGGTCTCCTACGAGCAGTACTTC	.	TRBV11-2	TRBJ2-7	.
CANRRFGGRSYEQYF	TGTGCCAACCGGCGTTTCGGCGGCCGCTCCTACGAGCAGTACTTC	.	TRBV6-5	TRBJ2-7	.
CASSVGGERYEQYF	TGTGCCAGCAGCGTAGGAGGGGAACGTTACGAGCAGTACTTC	.	TRBV9	TRBJ2-7	.
CASSLATGTFGAFF	TGCGCCAGCAGCTTGGCAACAGGAACCTTCGGTGCTTTCTTT	.	TRBV5-1	TRBJ1-1	.
CASSERTSGSYNEQFF	TGTGCCAGCAGTGAACGGACTAGCGGGAGTTACAATGAGCAGTTCTTC	TRBD2	TRBV2	TRBJ2-1	.
CSVERGLGTGGYPSYEQYF	TGCAGCGTTGAAAGGGGCCTTGGGACAGGGGGCTACCCCTCCTACGAGCAGTACTTC	TRBD1	TRBV29-1	TRBJ2-7	.
CASTRGSSGNTIYF	TGTGCCAGCACAAGAGGATCCTCTGGAAACACCATATATTTT	.	TRBV7-9	TRBJ1-3	once
CASSDPGQVAVTQYF	TGTGCCAGCAGCGACCCGGGACAGGTCGCCGTAACCCAGTACTTC	TRBD1	TRBV2	TRBJ2-5	.
CASSPGQGYEQYF	TGTGCCAGCAGCCCGGGACAGGGCTACGAGCAGTACTTC	TRBD1	TRBV13	TRBJ2-7	.
CASSYRSGAFQETQYF	TGTGCCAGCAGTTACAGGTCGGGGGCGTTCCAAGAGACCCAGTACTTC	.	TRBV6-5	TRBJ2-5	.
CAWRETGADGYTF	TGTGCCTGGAGGGAGACAGGGGCAGATGGCTACACCTTC	TRBD1	TRBV30	TRBJ1-2	.
CASSQWGGASGSYEQYF	TGTGCCAGCAGCCAGTGGGGGGGCGCTAGCGGGAGCTACGAGCAGTACTTC	TRBD2	TRBV4-2	TRBJ2-7	.
CASSWGLAGDRYEQYF	TGTGCCAGCAGCTGGGGACTAGCGGGAGATCGGTACGAGCAGTACTTC	TRBD2	TRBV7-9	TRBJ2-7	few